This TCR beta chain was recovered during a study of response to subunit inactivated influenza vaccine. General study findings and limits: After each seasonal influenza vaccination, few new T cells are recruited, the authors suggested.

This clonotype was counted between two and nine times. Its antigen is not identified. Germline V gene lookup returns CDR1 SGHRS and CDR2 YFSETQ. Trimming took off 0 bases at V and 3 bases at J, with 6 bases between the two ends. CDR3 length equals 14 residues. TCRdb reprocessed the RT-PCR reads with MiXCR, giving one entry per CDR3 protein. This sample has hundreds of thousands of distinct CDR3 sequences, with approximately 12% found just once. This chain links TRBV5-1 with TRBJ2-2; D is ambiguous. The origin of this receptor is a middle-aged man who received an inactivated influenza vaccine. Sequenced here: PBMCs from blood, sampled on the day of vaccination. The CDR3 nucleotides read TGCGCCAGCAGCTTGGGGAAGGACACCGGGGAGCTGTTTTTT. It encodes CASSLGKDTGELFF.